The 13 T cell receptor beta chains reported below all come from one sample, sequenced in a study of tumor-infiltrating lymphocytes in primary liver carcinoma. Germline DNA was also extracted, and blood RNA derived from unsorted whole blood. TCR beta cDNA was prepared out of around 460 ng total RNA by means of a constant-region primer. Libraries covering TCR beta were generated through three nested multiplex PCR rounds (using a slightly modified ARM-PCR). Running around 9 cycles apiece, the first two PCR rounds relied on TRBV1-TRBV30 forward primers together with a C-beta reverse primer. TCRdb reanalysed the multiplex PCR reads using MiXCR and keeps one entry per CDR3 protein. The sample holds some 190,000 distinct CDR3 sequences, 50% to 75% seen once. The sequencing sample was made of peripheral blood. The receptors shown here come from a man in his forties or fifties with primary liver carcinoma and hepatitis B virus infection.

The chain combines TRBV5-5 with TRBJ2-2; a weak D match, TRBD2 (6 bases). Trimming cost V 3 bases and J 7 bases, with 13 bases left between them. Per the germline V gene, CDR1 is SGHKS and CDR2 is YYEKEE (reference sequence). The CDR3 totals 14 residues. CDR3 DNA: TGTGCCAGCAGCTCGGAACTAGCTAACGGGGAGCTGTTTTTT. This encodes CASSSELANGELFF.

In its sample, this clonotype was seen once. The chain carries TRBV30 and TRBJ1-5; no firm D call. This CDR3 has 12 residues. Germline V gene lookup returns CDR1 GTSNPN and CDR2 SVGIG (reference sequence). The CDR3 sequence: CVCKTSNQPQHF. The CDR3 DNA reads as TGTGTCTGCAAGACAAGCAATCAGCCCCAGCATTTT.

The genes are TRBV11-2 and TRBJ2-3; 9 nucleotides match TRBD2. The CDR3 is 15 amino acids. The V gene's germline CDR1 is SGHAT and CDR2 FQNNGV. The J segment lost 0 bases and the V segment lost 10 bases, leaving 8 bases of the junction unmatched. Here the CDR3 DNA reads TGTGCCAACAACTTGACTAGCGGAAGCACAGATACGCAGTATTTT. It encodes CANNLTSGSTDTQYF.

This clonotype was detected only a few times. CDR3 residues: CASSYSRGGNEQFF. CDR3 in DNA: TGTGCCAGCAGTTACTCGAGGGGGGGTAATGAGCAGTTCTTC. This chain connects TRBV6-5 to TRBJ2-1; tentatively, D is TRBD2 (7 bases). Trimming cost V 0 bases and J 7 bases, with 10 bases left between them. Germline V gene sequence: CDR1 MNHEY, CDR2 SVGAGI. The CDR3 loop spans 14 amino acids.

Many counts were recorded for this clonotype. CDR3 sequence reads: CSVVDRWNTGELFF. The CDR3 DNA reads TGCAGCGTTGTCGACAGGTGGAACACCGGGGAGCTGTTTTTT. The chain recombines TRBV29-1 with TRBJ2-2; tentative D call: TRBD1 (6 bases). From germline, CDR1 is SQVTM and CDR2 ANQGSEA. Trimming cost V 4 bases and J 1 base, with 10 bases left between them. The CDR3 totals 14 residues.

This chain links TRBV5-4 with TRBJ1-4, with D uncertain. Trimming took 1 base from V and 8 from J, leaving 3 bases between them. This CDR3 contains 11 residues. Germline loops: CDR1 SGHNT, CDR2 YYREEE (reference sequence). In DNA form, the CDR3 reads TGTGCCAGCAGCTTGAGCGAAAAACTGTTTTTT. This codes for CASSLSEKLFF.

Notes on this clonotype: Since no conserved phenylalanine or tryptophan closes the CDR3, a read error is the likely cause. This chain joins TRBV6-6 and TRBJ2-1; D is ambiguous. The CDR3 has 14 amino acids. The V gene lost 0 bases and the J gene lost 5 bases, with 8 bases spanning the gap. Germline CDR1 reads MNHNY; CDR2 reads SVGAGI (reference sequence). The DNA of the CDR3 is TGTGCCAGCAGTTACTCGAATAGTAACAATGAGCAGTTCTAC. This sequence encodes CASSYSNSNNEQFY.

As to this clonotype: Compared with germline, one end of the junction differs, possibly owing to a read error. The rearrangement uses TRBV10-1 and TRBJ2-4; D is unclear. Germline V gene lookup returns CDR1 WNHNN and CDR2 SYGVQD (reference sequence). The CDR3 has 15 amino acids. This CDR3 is CANSESGGNGDIQYF. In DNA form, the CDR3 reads TGCGCCAACAGTGAGTCTGGTGGGAATGGAGACATTCAGTACTTC.

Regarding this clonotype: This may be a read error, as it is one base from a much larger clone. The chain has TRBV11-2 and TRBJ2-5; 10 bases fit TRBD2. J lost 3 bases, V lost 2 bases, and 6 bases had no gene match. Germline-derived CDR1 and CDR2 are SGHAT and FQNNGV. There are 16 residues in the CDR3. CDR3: CASSLKLAGVEETQYF. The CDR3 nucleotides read TGTGCCAGCAGCTTAAAGCTAGCGGGAGTTGAAGAGACCCAGTACTTC. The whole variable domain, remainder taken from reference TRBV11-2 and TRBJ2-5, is EAGVAQSPRYKIIEKRQSVAFWCNPISGHATLYWYQQILGQGPKLLIQFQNNGVVDDSQLPKDRFSAERLKGVDSTLKIQPAKLEDSAVYLCASSLKLAGVEETQYFGPGTRLLVL.

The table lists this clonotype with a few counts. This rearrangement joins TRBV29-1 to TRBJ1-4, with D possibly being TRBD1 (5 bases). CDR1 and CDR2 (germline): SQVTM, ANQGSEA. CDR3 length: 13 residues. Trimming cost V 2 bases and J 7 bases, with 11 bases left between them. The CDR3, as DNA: TGCAGCGTTGAAAGGCAGGGCGGTGAAAAACTGTTTTTT. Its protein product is CSVERQGGEKLFF.

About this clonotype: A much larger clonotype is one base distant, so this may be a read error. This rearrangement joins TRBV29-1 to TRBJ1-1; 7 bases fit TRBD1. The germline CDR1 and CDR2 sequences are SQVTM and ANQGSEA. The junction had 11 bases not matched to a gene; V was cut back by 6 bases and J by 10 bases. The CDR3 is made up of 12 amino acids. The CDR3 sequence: CSVGASRGRAFF. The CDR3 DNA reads TGCAGCGTGGGGGCCAGCAGGGGGAGAGCTTTCTTT. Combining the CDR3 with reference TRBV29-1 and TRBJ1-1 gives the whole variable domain SAVISQKPSRDICQRGTSLTIQCQVDSQVTMMFWYRQQPGQSLTLIATANQGSEATYESGFVIDKFPISRPNLTFSTLTVSNMSPEDSSIYLCSVGASRGRAFFGQGTRLTVV.

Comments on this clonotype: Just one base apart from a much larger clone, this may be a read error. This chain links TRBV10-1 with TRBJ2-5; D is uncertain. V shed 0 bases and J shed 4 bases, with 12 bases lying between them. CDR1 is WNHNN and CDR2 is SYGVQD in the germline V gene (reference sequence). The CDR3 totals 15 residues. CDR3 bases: TGCGCCAGCAGTGAGTCGGGTTATGGACGAGAGACCCAGTACTTC. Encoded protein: CASSESGYGRETQYF.

The CDR3 spells CASSEAARQGAKYEQYF. The CDR3 nucleotides read TGTGCCAGCAGTGAAGCGGCACGACAGGGGGCGAAGTACGAGCAGTACTTC. The genes are TRBV6-1 and TRBJ2-7; 10 bases are shared with TRBD1. With V trimmed by 0 bases and J by 4 bases, 9 bases remained unmatched. CDR1 MNHNS and CDR2 SASEGT come from the germline V gene. CDR3 length: 17 residues.